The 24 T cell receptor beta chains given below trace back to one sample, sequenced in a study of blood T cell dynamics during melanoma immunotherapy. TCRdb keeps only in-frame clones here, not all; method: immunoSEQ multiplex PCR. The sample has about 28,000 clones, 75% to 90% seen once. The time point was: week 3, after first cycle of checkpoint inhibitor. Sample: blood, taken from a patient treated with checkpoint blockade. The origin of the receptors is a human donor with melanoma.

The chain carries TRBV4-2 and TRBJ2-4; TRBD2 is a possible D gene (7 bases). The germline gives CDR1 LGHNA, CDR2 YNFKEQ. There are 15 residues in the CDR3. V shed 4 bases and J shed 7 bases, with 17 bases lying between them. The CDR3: CASSLRGGESNIQYF. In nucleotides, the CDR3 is TGTGCCAGCAGCCTGAGGGGGGGGGAGTCGAACATTCAGTACTTC.

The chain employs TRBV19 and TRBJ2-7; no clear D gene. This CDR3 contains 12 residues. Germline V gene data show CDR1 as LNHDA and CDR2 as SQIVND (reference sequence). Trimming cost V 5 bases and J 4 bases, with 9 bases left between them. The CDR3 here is CASSERPYEQYF. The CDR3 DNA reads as TGTGCCAGTAGTGAAAGACCTTACGAGCAGTACTTC.

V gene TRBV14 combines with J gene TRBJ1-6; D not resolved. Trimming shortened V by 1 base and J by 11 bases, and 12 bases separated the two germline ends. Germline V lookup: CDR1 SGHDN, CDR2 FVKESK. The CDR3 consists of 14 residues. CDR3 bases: TGTGCCAGCAGCCAAGGTGGAGGAGTAGCACCCCTCCACTTT. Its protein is CASSQGGGVAPLHF. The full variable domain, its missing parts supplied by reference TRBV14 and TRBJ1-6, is EAGVTQFPSHSVIEKGQTVTLRCDPISGHDNLYWYRRVMGKEIKFLLHFVKESKQDESGMPNNRFLAERTGGTYSTLKVQPAELEDSGVYFCASSQGGGVAPLHFGNGTRLTVT.

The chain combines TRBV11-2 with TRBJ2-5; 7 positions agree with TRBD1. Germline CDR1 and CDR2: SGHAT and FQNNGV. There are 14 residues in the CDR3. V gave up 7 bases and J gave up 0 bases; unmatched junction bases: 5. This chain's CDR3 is CASNTGAYQETQYF. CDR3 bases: TGTGCCAGCAACACAGGGGCTTACCAAGAGACCCAGTACTTC.

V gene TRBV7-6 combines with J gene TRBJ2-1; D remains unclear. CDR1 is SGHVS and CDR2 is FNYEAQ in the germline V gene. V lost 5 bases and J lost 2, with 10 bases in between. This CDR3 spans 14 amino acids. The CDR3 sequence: CASSLSGPYNEQFF. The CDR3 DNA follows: TGTGCCAGCAGCCTTAGTGGACCCTACAATGAGCAGTTCTTC. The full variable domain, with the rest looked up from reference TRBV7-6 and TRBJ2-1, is GAGVSQSPRYKVTKRGQDVALRCDPISGHVSLYWYRQALGQGPEFLTYFNYEAQQDKSGLPNDRFSAERPEGSISTLTIQRTEQRDSAMYRCASSLSGPYNEQFFGPGTRLTVL.

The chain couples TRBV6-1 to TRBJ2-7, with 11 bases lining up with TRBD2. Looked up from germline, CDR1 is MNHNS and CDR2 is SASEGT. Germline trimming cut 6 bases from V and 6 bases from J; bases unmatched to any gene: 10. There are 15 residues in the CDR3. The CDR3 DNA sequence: TGTGCCAGCAGCCCCTTAGCGGGAGGGCCGCTCGAGCAGTACTTC. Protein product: CASSPLAGGPLEQYF.

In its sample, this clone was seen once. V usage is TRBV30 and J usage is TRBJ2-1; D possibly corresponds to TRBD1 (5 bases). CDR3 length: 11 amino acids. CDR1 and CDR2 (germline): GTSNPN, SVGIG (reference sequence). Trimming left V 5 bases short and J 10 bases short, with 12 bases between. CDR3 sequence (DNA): TGTGCCTGGGACCAGGGTAGGGAGCAGTTCTTC. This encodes CAWDQGREQFF.

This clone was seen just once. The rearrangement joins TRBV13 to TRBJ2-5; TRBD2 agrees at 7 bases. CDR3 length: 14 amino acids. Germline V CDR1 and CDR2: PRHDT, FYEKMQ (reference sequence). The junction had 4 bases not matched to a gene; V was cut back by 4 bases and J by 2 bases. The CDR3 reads CASSYPGGQETQYF. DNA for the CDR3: TGTGCCAGCAGCTATCCGGGAGGACAAGAGACCCAGTACTTC.

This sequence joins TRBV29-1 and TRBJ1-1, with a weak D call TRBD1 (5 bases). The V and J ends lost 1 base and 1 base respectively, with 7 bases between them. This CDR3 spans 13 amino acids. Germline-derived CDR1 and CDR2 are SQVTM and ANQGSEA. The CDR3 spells CSVEGGWNTEAFF. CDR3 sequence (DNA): TGCAGCGTTGAAGGGGGGTGGAACACTGAAGCTTTCTTT.

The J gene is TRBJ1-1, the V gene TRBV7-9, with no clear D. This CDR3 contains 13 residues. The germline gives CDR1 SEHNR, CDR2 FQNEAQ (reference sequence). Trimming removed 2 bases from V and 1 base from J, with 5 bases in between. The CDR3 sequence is CASSLMGNTEAFF. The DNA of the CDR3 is TGTGCCAGCAGCTTAATGGGGAACACTGAAGCTTTCTTT.

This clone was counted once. CDR3 amino acids: CASSPGGSTDTQYF. CDR3 nucleotide sequence: TGTGCCAGCAGCCCGGGGGGGAGTACAGATACGCAGTATTTT. V is TRBV9 and J is TRBJ2-3; 8 bases are shared with TRBD2. The CDR3 consists of 14 residues. The V and J ends lost 4 bases and 3 bases, in that order; junction bases with no gene match: 4. CDR1 and CDR2 from the germline V gene are SGDLS and YYNGEE. Together with reference TRBV9 and TRBJ2-3, the CDR3 gives the full variable domain: DSGVTQTPKHLITATGQRVTLRCSPRSGDLSVYWYQQSLDQGLQFLIQYYNGEERAKGNILERFSAQQFPDLHSELNLSSLELGDSALYFCASSPGGSTDTQYFGPGTRLTVL.

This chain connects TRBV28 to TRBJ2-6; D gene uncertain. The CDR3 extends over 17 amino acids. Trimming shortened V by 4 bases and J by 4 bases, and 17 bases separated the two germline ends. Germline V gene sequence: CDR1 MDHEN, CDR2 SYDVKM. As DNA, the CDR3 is TGTGCCAGCAGTTCTTGGACGGCGCTCGCCGGGGCCAACGTCCTGACTTTC. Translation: CASSSWTALAGANVLTF.

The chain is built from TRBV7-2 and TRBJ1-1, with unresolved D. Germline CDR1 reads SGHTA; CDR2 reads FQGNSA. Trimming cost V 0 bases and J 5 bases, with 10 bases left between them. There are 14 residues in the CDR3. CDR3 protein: CASSLAPPITEAFF. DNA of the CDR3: TGTGCCAGCAGCTTAGCCCCCCCGATTACTGAAGCTTTCTTT.

The CDR3 is CAISDVNQGVGNTIYF. The CDR3 region has the DNA TGTGCCATCAGTGACGTAAACCAGGGGGTCGGAAACACCATATATTTT. This chain connects TRBV10-3 to TRBJ1-3, with 7 bases fitting TRBD1. CDR3 length equals 16 residues. Germline assignment: CDR1 ENHRY and CDR2 SYGVKD. V lost 3 bases to trimming and J lost 4 bases; unmatched junction nucleotides: 9.

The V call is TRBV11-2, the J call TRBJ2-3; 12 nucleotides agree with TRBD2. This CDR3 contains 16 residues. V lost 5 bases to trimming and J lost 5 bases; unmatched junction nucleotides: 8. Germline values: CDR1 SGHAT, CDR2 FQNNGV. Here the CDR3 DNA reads TGTGCCAGCAGCAGACTAGCGGGGGTGCCCGGAGATACGCAGTATTTT. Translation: CASSRLAGVPGDTQYF.

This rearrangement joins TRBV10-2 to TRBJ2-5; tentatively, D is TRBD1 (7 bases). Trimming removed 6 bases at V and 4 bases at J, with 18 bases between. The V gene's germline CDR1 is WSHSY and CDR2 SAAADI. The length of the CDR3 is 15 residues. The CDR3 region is CASRSQGGASETQYF. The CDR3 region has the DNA TGCGCCAGCAGGTCGCAGGGGGGCGCATCAGAGACCCAGTACTTC.

CDR3 sequence reads: CASSPPGGGIGYTF. The CDR3 DNA reads as TGTGCCAGCAGCCCCCCCGGGGGGGGGATAGGCTACACCTTC. The chain has TRBV7-2 and TRBJ1-2; a weak D match, TRBD1 (5 bases). CDR3 length: 14 amino acids. Between the trimmed V and J ends, which lost 5 bases and 8 bases, there was a span of 18 bases. Germline-derived CDR1 and CDR2 are SGHTA and FQGNSA. Using reference TRBV7-2 and TRBJ1-2 for the parts outside the CDR3, the full variable domain is GAGVSQSPSNKVTEKGKDVELRCDPISGHTALYWYRQSLGQGLEFLIYFQGNSAPDKSGLPSDRFSAERTGGSVSTLTIQRTQQEDSAVYLCASSPPGGGIGYTFGSGTRLTVV.

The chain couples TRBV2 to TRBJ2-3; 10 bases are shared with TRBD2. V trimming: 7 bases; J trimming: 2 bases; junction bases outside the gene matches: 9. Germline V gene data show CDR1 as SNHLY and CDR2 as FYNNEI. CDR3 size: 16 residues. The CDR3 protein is CASTRQRGGLTDTQYF. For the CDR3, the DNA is TGTGCCAGCACCCGCCAGCGGGGGGGGCTCACAGATACGCAGTATTTT.

The DNA of the CDR3 is TGTGCCAGTGGAATATCACTAGCGGGAGTTAGAGGTGAGCAGTTCTTC. Its translation is CASGISLAGVRGEQFF. This chain uses TRBV19 with TRBJ2-1, with TRBD2 matching over 11 bases. CDR3 length: 16 residues. The V gene end was trimmed by 8 bases and the J gene end by 9 bases; junction bases not matched to a gene: 15. Germline V gene lookup returns CDR1 LNHDA and CDR2 SQIVND (reference sequence).

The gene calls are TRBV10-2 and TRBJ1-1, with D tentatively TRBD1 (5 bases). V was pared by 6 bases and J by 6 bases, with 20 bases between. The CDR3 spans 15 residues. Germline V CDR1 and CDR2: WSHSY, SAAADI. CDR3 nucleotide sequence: TGCGCCAGCAGAGCCGGGGGTGATGTGAAGGCTGAAGCTTTCTTT. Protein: CASRAGGDVKAEAFF.

CDR3 in amino acids: CASSPFGTGHTEAFF. In nucleotides, the CDR3 is TGTGCCAGCAGTCCTTTCGGGACAGGCCATACTGAAGCTTTCTTT. This rearrangement joins TRBV28 to TRBJ1-1, with 8 bases fitting TRBD1. The CDR3 loop spans 15 amino acids. CDR1 MDHEN and CDR2 SYDVKM come from the germline V gene. The J segment lost 5 bases and the V segment lost 5 bases, leaving 10 bases of the junction unmatched.

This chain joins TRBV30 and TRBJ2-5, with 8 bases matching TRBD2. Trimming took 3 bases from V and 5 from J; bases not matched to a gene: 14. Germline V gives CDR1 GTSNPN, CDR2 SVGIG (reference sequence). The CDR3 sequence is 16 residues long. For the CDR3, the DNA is TGTGCCTGGAGCGGCACCGGGCGGGGGGACTTGGAGACCCAGTACTTC. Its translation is CAWSGTGRGDLETQYF.

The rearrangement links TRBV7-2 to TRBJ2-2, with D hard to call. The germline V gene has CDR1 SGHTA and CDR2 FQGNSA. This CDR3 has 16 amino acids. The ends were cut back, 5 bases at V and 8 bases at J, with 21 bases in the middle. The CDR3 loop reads CASSPRAVRDRGELFF. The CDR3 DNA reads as TGTGCCAGCAGCCCCCGGGCCGTTAGGGATAGGGGGGAGCTGTTTTTT.

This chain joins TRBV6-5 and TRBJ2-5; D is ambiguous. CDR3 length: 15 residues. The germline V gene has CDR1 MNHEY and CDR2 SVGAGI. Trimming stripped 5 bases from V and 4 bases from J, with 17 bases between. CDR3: CASSLARSRRETQYF. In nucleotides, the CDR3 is TGTGCCAGCAGTCTCGCCCGGTCCAGGAGAGAGACCCAGTACTTC.